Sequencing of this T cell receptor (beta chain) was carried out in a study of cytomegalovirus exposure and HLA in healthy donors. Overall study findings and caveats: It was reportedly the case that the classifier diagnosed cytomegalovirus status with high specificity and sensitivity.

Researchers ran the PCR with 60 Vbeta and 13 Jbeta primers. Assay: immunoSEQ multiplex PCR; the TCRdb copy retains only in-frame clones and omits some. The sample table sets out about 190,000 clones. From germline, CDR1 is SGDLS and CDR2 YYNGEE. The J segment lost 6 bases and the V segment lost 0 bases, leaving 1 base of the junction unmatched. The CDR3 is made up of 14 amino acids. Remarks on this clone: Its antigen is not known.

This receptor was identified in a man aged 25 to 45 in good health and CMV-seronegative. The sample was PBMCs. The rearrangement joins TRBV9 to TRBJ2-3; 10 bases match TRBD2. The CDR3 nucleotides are TGTGCCAGCAGCGTAGTTAGCGGGAGGGATACGCAGTATTTT. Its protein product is CASSVVSGRDTQYF. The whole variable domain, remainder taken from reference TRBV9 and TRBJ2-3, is DSGVTQTPKHLITATGQRVTLRCSPRSGDLSVYWYQQSLDQGLQFLIQYYNGEERAKGNILERFSAQQFPDLHSELNLSSLELGDSALYFCASSVVSGRDTQYFGPGTRLTVL.